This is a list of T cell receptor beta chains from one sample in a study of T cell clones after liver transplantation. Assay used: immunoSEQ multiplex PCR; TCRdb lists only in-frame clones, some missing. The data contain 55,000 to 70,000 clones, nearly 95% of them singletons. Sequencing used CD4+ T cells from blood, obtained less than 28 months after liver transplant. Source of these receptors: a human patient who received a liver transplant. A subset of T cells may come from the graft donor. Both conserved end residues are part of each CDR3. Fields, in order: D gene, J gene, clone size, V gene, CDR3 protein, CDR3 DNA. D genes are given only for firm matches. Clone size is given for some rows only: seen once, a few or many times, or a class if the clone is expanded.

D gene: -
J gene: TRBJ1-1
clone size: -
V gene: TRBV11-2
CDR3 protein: CASSADRNTEAFF
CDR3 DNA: TGTGCCAGCAGCGCTGACAGGAACACTGAAGCTTTCTTT

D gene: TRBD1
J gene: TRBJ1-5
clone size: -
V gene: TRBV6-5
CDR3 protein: CASSPDRGSNQPQHF
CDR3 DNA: TGTGCCAGCAGTCCAGACAGGGGAAGCAATCAGCCCCAGCATTTT

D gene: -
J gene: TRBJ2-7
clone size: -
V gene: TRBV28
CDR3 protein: CASSTGGASYEQYF
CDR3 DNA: TGTGCCAGCAGTACAGGGGGGGCCTCCTACGAGCAGTACTTC

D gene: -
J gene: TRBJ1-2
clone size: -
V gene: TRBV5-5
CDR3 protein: CASSGETHGYTF
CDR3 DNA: TGTGCCAGCAGCGGAGAGACACATGGCTACACCTTC

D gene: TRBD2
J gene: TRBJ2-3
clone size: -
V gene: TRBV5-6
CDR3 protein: CASSETSGRTTDTQYF
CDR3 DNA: TGTGCCAGCAGCGAGACTAGCGGGAGGACCACAGATACGCAGTATTTT

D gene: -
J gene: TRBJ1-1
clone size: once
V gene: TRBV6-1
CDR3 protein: CASSANQNTEAFF
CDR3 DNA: TGTGCCAGCAGTGCTAACCAAAACACTGAAGCTTTCTTT

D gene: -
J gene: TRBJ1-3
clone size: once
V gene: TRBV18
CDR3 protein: CASSPYRDIGNTIYF
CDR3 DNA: TGTGCCAGCTCACCATATAGGGATATCGGAAACACCATATATTTT

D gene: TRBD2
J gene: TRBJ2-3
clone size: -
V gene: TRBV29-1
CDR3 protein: CSARGRTSVTDTQYF
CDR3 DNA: TGCAGCGCCCGAGGGCGGACTAGCGTCACAGATACGCAGTATTTT

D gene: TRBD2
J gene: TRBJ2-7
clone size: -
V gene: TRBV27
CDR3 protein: CASSLTPGLSYEQYF
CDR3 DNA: TGTGCCAGCAGTTTAACCCCGGGACTATCCTACGAGCAGTACTTC

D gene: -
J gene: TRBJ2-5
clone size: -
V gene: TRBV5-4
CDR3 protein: CASRSDFAFTGQETQYF
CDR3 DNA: TGTGCCAGCAGATCAGACTTCGCTTTCACAGGGCAAGAGACCCAGTACTTC

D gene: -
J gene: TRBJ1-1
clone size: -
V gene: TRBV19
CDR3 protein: CASSISVNTEAFF
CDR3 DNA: TGTGCCAGTAGTATTTCAGTGAACACTGAAGCTTTCTTT

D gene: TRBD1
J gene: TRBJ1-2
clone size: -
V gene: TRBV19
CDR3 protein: CASSPDRVDYGYTF
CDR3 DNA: TGTGCCAGTAGTCCGGACAGGGTAGACTATGGCTACACCTTC

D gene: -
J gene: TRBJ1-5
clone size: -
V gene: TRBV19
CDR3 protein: CASSRGGRNNQPQHF
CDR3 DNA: TGTGCCAGTAGTAGGGGCGGACGGAACAATCAGCCCCAGCATTTT

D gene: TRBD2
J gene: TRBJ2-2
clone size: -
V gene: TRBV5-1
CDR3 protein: CASERTSGETGELFF
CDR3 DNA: TGCGCCAGCGAAAGGACTAGCGGGGAGACCGGGGAGCTGTTTTTT

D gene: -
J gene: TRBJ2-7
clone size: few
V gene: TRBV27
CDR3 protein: CASSSQGHEQYF
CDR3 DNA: TGTGCCAGCAGTTCACAGGGACACGAGCAGTACTTC

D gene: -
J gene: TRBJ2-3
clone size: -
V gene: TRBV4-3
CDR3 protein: CASSQDSSGSADTQYF
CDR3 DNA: TGCGCCAGCAGCCAAGATTCCAGCGGGTCAGCAGATACGCAGTATTTT

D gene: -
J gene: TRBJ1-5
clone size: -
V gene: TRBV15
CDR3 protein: CATSRDWSPQGDSNQPQHF
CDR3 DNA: TGTGCCACCAGCAGAGATTGGTCCCCGCAGGGCGATAGCAATCAGCCCCAGCATTTT

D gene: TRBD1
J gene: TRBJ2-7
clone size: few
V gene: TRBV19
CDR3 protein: CASSKGAVSYEQYF
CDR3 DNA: TGTGCCAGTAGTAAGGGGGCGGTCTCCTACGAGCAGTACTTC

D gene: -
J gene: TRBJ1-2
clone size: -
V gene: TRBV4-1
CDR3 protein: CASSQDPTDLYGYTF
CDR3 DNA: TGCGCCAGCAGCCAAGACCCGACAGACCTATATGGCTACACCTTC

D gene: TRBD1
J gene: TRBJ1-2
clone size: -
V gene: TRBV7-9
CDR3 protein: CASSPRQGIYGYTF
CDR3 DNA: TGTGCCAGCAGCCCCAGACAGGGGATCTATGGCTACACCTTC

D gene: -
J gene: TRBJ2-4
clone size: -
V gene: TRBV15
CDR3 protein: CATSRYGENIQYF
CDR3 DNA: TGTGCCACCAGCAGATATGGGGAAAACATTCAGTACTTC

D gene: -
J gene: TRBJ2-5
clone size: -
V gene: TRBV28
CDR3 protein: CASSPLGRQETQYF
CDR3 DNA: TGTGCCAGCAGTCCCCTGGGCAGGCAAGAGACCCAGTACTTC

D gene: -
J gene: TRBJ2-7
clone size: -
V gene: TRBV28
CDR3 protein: CASSSTLQNYEQYF
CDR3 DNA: TGTGCCAGCAGTTCAACCCTACAAAACTACGAGCAGTACTTC

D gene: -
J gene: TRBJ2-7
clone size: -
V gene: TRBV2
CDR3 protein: CASSPPYEQYF
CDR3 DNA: TGTGCCAGCAGTCCCCCCTACGAGCAGTACTTC

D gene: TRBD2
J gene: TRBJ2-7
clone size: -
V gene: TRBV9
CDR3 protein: CASSRTSGAYEQYF
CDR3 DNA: TGTGCCAGCAGCCGGACTAGCGGGGCCTACGAGCAGTACTTC

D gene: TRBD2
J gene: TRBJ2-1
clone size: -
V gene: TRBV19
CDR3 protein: CASSKGAGAGYNEQFF
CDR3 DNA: TGTGCCAGTAGTAAGGGAGCGGGAGCCGGCTACAATGAGCAGTTCTTC

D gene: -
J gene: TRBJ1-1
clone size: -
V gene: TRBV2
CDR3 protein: CASSSRGPNTEAFF
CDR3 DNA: TGTGCCAGCAGTTCAAGGGGACCGAACACTGAAGCTTTCTTT

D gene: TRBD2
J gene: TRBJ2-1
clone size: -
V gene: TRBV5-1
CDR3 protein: CASSLLAGEWNEQFF
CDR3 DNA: TGCGCCAGCAGCTTACTAGCGGGAGAGTGGAATGAGCAGTTCTTC

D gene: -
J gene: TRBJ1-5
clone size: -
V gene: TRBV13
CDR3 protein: CASSLGRDRGQPQHF
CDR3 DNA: TGTGCCAGCAGCTTAGGTCGGGACCGAGGCCAGCCCCAGCATTTT

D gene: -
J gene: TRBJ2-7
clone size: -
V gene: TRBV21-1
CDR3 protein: CASSDRIRGVKQYF
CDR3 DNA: TGTGCCAGCTCCGACAGGATCAGAGGGGTAAAGCAGTACTTC

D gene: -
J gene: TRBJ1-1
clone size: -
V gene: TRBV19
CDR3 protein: CASTLGLPNTEAFF
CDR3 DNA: TGTGCCAGTACTTTGGGACTCCCGAACACTGAAGCTTTCTTT

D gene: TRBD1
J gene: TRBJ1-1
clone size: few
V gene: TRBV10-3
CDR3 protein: CAIKMGQEDTEAFF
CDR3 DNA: TGTGCCATCAAGATGGGACAGGAGGACACTGAAGCTTTCTTT

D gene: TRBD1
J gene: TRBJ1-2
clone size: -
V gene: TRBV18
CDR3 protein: CASSPTGEGGYTF
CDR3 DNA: TGTGCCAGCTCACCGACAGGGGAGGGTGGCTACACCTTC

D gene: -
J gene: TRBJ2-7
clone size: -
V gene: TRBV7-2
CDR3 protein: CASSHQGGHSSYEQYF
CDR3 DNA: TGTGCCAGCAGCCACCAAGGCGGACACAGCTCCTACGAGCAGTACTTC

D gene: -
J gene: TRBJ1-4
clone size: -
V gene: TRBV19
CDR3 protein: CASSFRGGENEKLFF
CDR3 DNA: TGTGCCAGTAGTTTCAGAGGCGGGGAGAATGAAAAACTGTTTTTT

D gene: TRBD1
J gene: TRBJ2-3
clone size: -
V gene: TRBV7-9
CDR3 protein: CASSLLQGADTQYF
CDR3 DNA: TGTGCCAGCAGCTTACTCCAGGGGGCAGATACGCAGTATTTT

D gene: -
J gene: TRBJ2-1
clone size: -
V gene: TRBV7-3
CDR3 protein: CASSLGLYNEQFF
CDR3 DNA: TGTGCCAGCAGCTTGGGACTTTACAATGAGCAGTTCTTC

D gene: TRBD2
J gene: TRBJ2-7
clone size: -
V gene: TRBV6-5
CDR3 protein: CASSYRTSGSSYEQYF
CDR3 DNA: TGTGCCAGCAGTTACCGGACTAGCGGGTCGTCCTACGAGCAGTACTTC

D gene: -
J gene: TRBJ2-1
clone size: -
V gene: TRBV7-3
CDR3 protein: CASSPASGEGGNEQFF
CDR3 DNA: TGTGCCAGCAGCCCAGCTAGCGGAGAAGGGGGCAATGAGCAGTTCTTC

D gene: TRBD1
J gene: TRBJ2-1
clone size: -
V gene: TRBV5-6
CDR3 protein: CASSLVVWGQGAGRNEQFF
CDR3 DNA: TGTGCCAGCAGCTTGGTCGTTTGGGGACAGGGGGCAGGCCGGAATGAGCAGTTCTTC

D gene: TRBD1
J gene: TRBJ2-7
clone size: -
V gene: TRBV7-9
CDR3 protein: CASSLGVTGGDEQYF
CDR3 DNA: TGTGCCAGCAGCTTAGGGGTAACAGGGGGCGACGAGCAGTACTTC

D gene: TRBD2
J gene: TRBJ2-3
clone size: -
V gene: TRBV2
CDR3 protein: CASSGGGGSTQYF
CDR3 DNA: TGTGCCAGCAGCGGTGGGGGGGGAAGTACGCAGTATTTT

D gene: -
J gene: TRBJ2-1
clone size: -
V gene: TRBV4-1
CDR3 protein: CASSQGRLAHEQFF
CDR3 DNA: TGCGCCAGCAGCCAAGGGCGGTTAGCCCATGAGCAGTTCTTC

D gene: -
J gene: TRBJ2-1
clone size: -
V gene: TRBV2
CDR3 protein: CASSQGGDEQFF
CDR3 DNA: TGTGCCAGCAGCCAGGGGGGTGATGAGCAGTTCTTC

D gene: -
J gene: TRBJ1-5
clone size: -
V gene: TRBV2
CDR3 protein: CASTWESLDISNQPQHF
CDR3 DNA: TGTGCCAGCACTTGGGAATCCTTGGATATAAGCAATCAGCCCCAGCATTTT

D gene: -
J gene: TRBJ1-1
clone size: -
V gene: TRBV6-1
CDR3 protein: CASRERGGGAEAFF
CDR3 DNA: TGTGCCAGCAGAGAAAGAGGAGGAGGGGCTGAAGCTTTCTTT

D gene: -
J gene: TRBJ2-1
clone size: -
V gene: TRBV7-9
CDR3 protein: CASSPGGPGEGNEQFF
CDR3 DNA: TGTGCCAGCAGCCCAGGGGGGCCAGGGGAGGGCAATGAGCAGTTCTTC

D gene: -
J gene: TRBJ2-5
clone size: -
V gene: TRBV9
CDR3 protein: CASSVAGGSGGETQYF
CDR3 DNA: TGTGCCAGCAGCGTAGCTGGTGGTTCCGGCGGGGAGACCCAGTACTTC

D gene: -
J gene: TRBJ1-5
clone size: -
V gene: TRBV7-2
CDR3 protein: CASSPTDSGPQHF
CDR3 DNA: TGTGCCAGCAGCCCAACAGACTCGGGGCCCCAGCATTTT

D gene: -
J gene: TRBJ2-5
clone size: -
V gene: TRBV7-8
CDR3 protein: CASSLPTGETQYF
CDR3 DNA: TGTGCCAGCAGCCTACCCACGGGGGAGACCCAGTACTTC

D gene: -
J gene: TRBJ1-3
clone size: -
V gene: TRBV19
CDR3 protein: CASNGISGNTIYF
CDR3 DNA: TGTGCCAGTAACGGGATCTCTGGAAACACCATATATTTT

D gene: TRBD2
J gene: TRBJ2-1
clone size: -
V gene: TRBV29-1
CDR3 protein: CSVVGALAGGPQFF
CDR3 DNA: TGCAGCGTTGTAGGGGCCTTAGCGGGAGGGCCTCAGTTCTTC

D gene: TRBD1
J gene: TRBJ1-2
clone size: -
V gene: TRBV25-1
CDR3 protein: CASSDPRQGAQSIYGYTF
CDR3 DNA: TGTGCCAGCAGTGATCCCCGACAGGGGGCGCAATCGATATATGGCTACACCTTC

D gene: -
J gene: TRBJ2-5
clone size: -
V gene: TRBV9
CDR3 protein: CASSRQVEGETQYF
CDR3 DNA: TGTGCCAGCAGTCGACAGGTTGAAGGAGAGACCCAGTACTTC